A selection of T cell receptor beta chains follows, all from one sample in a study of response to subunit inactivated influenza vaccine. TCRdb ran MiXCR on the RT-PCR reads and lists one entry per CDR3 protein. The data hold roughly 650,000 distinct CDR3 sequences, with approximately 14% observed a single time. The sample consisted of PBMCs from blood, taken approximately 15 days before vaccination. All receptors derive from a middle-aged man who received an inactivated influenza vaccine. Each CDR3 is given with its conserved first and last residue. D genes are given only for firm matches. Rows may omit the clone size; those that give it use once, few, many or a size class.

NA	TRBV29-1	TRBD2	TRBJ2-1	CSALGGRNEQFF	TGCAGCGCGCTCGGCGGGAGGAATGAGCAGTTCTTC
few	TRBV29-1	TRBD1	TRBJ1-2	CSVEDRGRSYGYTF	TGCAGCGTTGAAGATAGGGGGCGCAGCTATGGCTACACCTTC
NA	TRBV7-9	NA	TRBJ1-5	CASSLFSGNSNQPQHF	TGTGCCAGCAGCTTATTTTCCGGCAATAGCAATCAGCCCCAGCATTTT
few	TRBV5-1	NA	TRBJ2-3	CASSPGGSLSTDTQYF	TGCGCCAGCAGCCCTGGTGGGAGCCTGTCAACAGATACGCAGTATTTT
NA	TRBV5-1	TRBD1	TRBJ2-7	CASSFSGDRDEQYF	TGCGCCAGCAGCTTTTCCGGAGACAGGGACGAGCAGTACTTC
NA	TRBV27	NA	TRBJ2-2	CASSFHAIDSNTGELFF	TGTGCCAGCAGTTTTCACGCCATCGACTCGAACACCGGGGAGCTGTTTTTT
NA	TRBV10-3	NA	TRBJ2-5	CAISESQIEGEVQYF	TGTGCCATCAGTGAGTCCCAGATAGAGGGGGAGGTCCAGTACTTC
few	TRBV5-6	TRBD1	TRBJ2-2	CASSLARTGITGELFF	TGTGCCAGCAGCTTGGCCCGGACAGGGATAACCGGGGAGCTGTTTTTT
NA	TRBV7-9	NA	TRBJ1-1	CASSLAFRAYPEAFF	TGTGCCAGCAGCTTAGCGTTCAGGGCCTACCCTGAAGCTTTCTTT
NA	TRBV20-1	TRBD2	TRBJ2-7	CSAWGPSGSYEQYF	TGCAGTGCTTGGGGTCCTAGCGGGAGCTACGAGCAGTACTTC